The clone carrying this T cell receptor beta chain appeared a few times. Its target is unknown. This sample was included in a study of T cell repertoires in cytomegalovirus infection. Study-level background: It was the public TCR beta signatures that indicated both CMV infection and matching HLA type.

With 2 bases removed from V and 4 bases from J, the gap between germline ends came to 15 bases. Germline V gene data show CDR1 as SGHTA and CDR2 as FQGNSA. This CDR3 is built from 16 residues. Regarding the study as a whole: Summed public TCR beta family frequency identified CMV carriers bearing the relevant HLA. Clonotypes of TCR beta that were HLA-C-restricted and CMV-specific dominated the ex vivo response.

A single record per CDR3 protein comes from TCRdb applying MiXCR to the reads. This sample has around 330,000 distinct CDR3 sequences; roughly 15% occur once, and the top ten carry 9.5% to 15%. Specimen: PBMCs. The TCR comes from a human donor in good health (CMV status not recorded). Some clones in this sample may be carry-over from other donors' samples. The chain couples TRBV7-2 to TRBJ1-3; weak D call: TRBD1 (5 bases). The CDR3 DNA reads as TGTGCCAGCAGCTTAAGGTTACGGGGCTCCGGAAACACCATATATTTT. Encoded protein: CASSLRLRGSGNTIYF.